This TCR beta chain came from a study of Ad26.COV2.S vaccination and SARS-CoV-2 variants (dated by TCRdb to the early 2020s). Concerning the study at large: Donors in the vaccine arm were drawn from COV1001, a phase I-IIa trial of Ad26.COV2.S in healthy adults that was multicentre, randomized, double-blind and placebo-controlled. Dosing of Ad26.COV2.S was intramuscular, at either 5x10^10 or 1x10^11 viral particles, delivered as one shot or as two shots spaced 56 days apart. TCRbeta repertoire sequencing was used to assess the specificity and breadth of SARS-CoV-2-reactive T cell receptors after Ad26.COV2.S vaccination. A total of around 32 samples were included in the TCR-sequenced set, comprising roughly 20 Ad26.COV2.S vaccine recipients, 5 placebo recipients and 8 SARS-CoV-2 convalescent individuals. Participants in the trial were split at random into five groups of five each, receiving low-dose or high-dose Ad26.COV2.S once or twice, or else placebo on both occasions. Blinding of investigators to trial group allocation was maintained during experiments and outcome assessment. General findings and caveats noted by the study authors: Ad26.COV2.S recipients had higher spike-specific TCR breadth than placebo recipients (P = 0.0014). Comparing responses between vaccine doses or regimens was not something the study was powered to do. After vaccination, substantial breadth of spike-specific CD8+ and CD4+ T cell responses was reported. Comparable non-spike TCR breadth was observed between vaccine and placebo recipients, consistent with only spike being contained in the vaccine. The authors noted that the TCR breadth and depth analyses may have underestimated total T cell responses.

The CDR3 has 11 amino acids, counting the end cysteine and phenylalanine. Only the CDR3 DNA is retained, 33 bases long and in frame from the first base. CDR1 DFQATT and CDR2 SNEGSKA were looked up in the germline V gene (reference sequence). V drops 3 bases and J drops 5 bases, leaving 7 bases in between. The immunoSEQ Assay was used to sequence TCRbeta CDR3 regions. After extraction, genomic DNA underwent amplification by bias-controlled multiplex PCR, followed by high-throughput sequencing. The authors processed their data as follows. To quantify the absolute abundance of every unique TCRbeta CDR3 region, sequences were collapsed and filtered. Usable DNA was measured by amplifying reference genes present in all nucleated cells, and TCRbeta template counts were normalized to that usable DNA to estimate T cell fraction. Repertoire TCRs were annotated as SARS-CoV-2-specific by exact matching of V gene, CDR3 amino acid sequence and J gene to a known reactive TCR set. The reference SARS-CoV-2 TCR set came from MIRA and was filtered for enrichment in COVID-19-positive ImmuneCODE repertoires, removing public or cross-reactive TCRs. Based on the MIRA antigens, annotated TCRs were further analysed at the level of specific ORF or position within ORF. Depth was the summed frequency of annotated unique rearrangements, while breadth was defined as annotated unique rearrangements over total unique productive rearrangements. Two-sided Wilcoxon rank-sum tests were used to compare TCR breadth between groups. TCRdb obtained this table from immuneACCESS and retained in-frame rearrangements with V and J assigned. These tables miss some clones; where compared with another copy, unresolved V genes account for less than half of the shortfall, and the remainder is unexplained. That table is the source of V, J and clone size, and D and trimming were worked out from the DNA. This sample lists 300,000 to 350,000 clones; about nine tenths were detected once. The biggest ten clones account for over 5% of the sample.

In regard to this clone: Its antigen remains unidentified. Base qualities are not provided; no much larger clone lies one nucleotide away.

The treatment or condition label, read with the paper, signifies: some 20 received Ad26.COV2.S at low or high dose, single or two shots; several received placebo; per-sample allocation not given. Repertoires of vaccine and placebo recipients were sequenced from samples taken on day 63 after the first injection. Cohort 1b enrolled some 25 adults aged 18-55 years at a single site in Boston, USA, between 29 July and 7 August 2020. Ad26.COV2.S was a replication-incompetent adenovirus type 26 vector expressing a prefusion-stabilized SARS-CoV-2 spike protein from the original Wuhan strain. The sequencing here drew on peripheral blood, taken in a trial of Ad26.COV2.S vaccine versus placebo. Recombination joined TRBV20-1 with TRBJ1-2, with the D gene uncertain. This receptor was identified in a person between 18 and 59 years old who received the Ad26.COV2.S COVID-19 vaccine or a placebo. The CDR3: CSASPGYGYTF. The sequenced DNA: TGCAGTGCTAGCCCGGGGTATGGCTACACCTTC.